These T cell receptor beta chains were read from a single sample in a study of blood T cell repertoires in COVID-19. TCRdb's copy holds only in-frame clones and misses some; the assay was immunoSEQ multiplex PCR. Of 200,000 to 300,000 clones in the sample, more than 90% were seen once. Material for sequencing was peripheral blood. These receptors all stem from a person aged 18 to 30 with COVID-19, enrolled during active disease. Both conserved end residues are part of each CDR3. The order of the fields is clone size, D gene, CDR3 length, V gene, J gene, CDR3 protein, CDR3 DNA. A D gene is named only where the DNA matches it firmly. Not every row has a clone size; where given, it reads once, few, many or a size class.

size: once; D: TRBD2; length: 17; V: TRBV7-9; J: TRBJ2-7; CDR3: CASSFPSTSGPSYEQYF; DNA: TGTGCCAGCAGCTTCCCTTCGACTAGCGGACCCTCCTACGAGCAGTACTTC
size: .; D: TRBD1; length: 14; V: TRBV19; J: TRBJ2-7; CDR3: CASSITGGPYEQYF; DNA: TGTGCCAGTAGTATAACAGGGGGCCCCTACGAGCAGTACTTC
size: .; D: .; length: 13; V: TRBV5-8; J: TRBJ1-1; CDR3: CASSLSRGTEAFF; DNA: TGTGCCAGCAGCTTGTCCAGGGGAACTGAAGCTTTCTTT
size: .; D: TRBD2; length: 14; V: TRBV6-2/TRBV6-3; J: TRBJ2-7; CDR3: CASSYAGGSYEQYF; DNA: TGTGCCAGCAGTTACGCCGGGGGGTCCTACGAGCAGTACTTC
size: .; D: TRBD2; length: 16; V: TRBV6-1; J: TRBJ2-3; CDR3: CASSDKGLAGTDTQYF; DNA: TGTGCCAGCAGTGACAAGGGACTAGCGGGGACAGATACGCAGTATTTT
size: .; D: .; length: 14; V: TRBV7-3; J: TRBJ2-3; CDR3: CASSPTSGADTQYF; DNA: TGTGCCAGCAGCCCGACTTCGGGGGCAGATACGCAGTATTTT
size: .; D: .; length: 12; V: TRBV7-6; J: TRBJ1-5; CDR3: CASSSLNQPQHF; DNA: TGTGCCAGCAGCTCCCTCAATCAGCCCCAGCATTTT
size: .; D: .; length: 13; V: TRBV15; J: TRBJ2-3; CDR3: CATSRGTIDTQYF; DNA: TGTGCCACCAGCAGGGGGACAATAGATACGCAGTATTTT
size: .; D: TRBD2; length: 16; V: TRBV28; J: TRBJ2-5; CDR3: CASRGGLAGGVETQYF; DNA: TGTGCCAGCAGGGGGGGACTAGCGGGAGGGGTAGAGACCCAGTACTTC
size: once; D: TRBD1; length: 15; V: TRBV5-1; J: TRBJ2-7; CDR3: CASSTPGQGVYEQYF; DNA: TGCGCCAGCAGCACTCCGGGACAGGGGGTTTACGAGCAGTACTTC
size: .; D: .; length: 15; V: TRBV24-1; J: TRBJ2-1; CDR3: CATSDRKLGINEQFF; DNA: TGTGCCACCAGTGACCGCAAGCTAGGAATCAATGAGCAGTTCTTC
size: .; D: .; length: 16; V: TRBV18; J: TRBJ1-1; CDR3: CASSPLAGVSNTEAFF; DNA: TGTGCCAGCTCACCCTTGGCGGGGGTATCGAACACTGAAGCTTTCTTT
size: .; D: TRBD2; length: 16; V: TRBV28; J: TRBJ2-1; CDR3: CASRPWRESSYNEQFF; DNA: TGTGCCAGCAGGCCGTGGCGGGAGAGCTCCTACAATGAGCAGTTCTTC
size: .; D: TRBD1; length: 16; V: TRBV5-1; J: TRBJ2-5; CDR3: CASSRGWTGEQETQYF; DNA: TGCGCCAGCAGCCGAGGTTGGACAGGGGAACAAGAGACCCAGTACTTC
size: .; D: .; length: 15; V: TRBV11-2; J: TRBJ1-3; CDR3: CASSLDSYSGNTIYF; DNA: TGTGCCAGCAGCCTAGATTCCTACTCTGGAAACACCATATATTTT
size: .; D: TRBD2; length: 16; V: TRBV13; J: TRBJ2-3; CDR3: CASSFPRGRAKDTQYF; DNA: TGTGCCAGCAGCTTCCCGCGCGGGAGGGCGAAAGATACGCAGTATTTT
size: .; D: TRBD1; length: 13; V: TRBV30; J: TRBJ2-7; CDR3: CAGDRESSYEQYF; DNA: TGTGCCGGTGACAGGGAGAGCTCCTACGAGCAGTACTTC
size: .; D: TRBD2; length: 15; V: TRBV6-4; J: TRBJ2-3; CDR3: CASSDWTSGADTQYF; DNA: TGTGCCAGCAGTGACTGGACTAGCGGGGCAGATACGCAGTATTTT
size: few; D: TRBD1; length: 14; V: TRBV18; J: TRBJ2-7; CDR3: CASSPPGGGYEQYF; DNA: TGTGCCAGCTCACCACCAGGGGGCGGCTACGAGCAGTACTTC
size: .; D: .; length: 15; V: TRBV7-8; J: TRBJ2-2; CDR3: CASSFGGLNTGELFF; DNA: TGTGCCAGCAGTTTTGGCGGCTTGAACACCGGGGAGCTGTTTTTT
size: .; D: TRBD2; length: 14; V: TRBV29-1; J: TRBJ2-1; CDR3: CSHSNGRGRDEQFF; DNA: TGCAGCCACTCAAACGGGAGGGGAAGGGATGAGCAGTTCTTC
size: .; D: TRBD2; length: 16; V: TRBV6-5; J: TRBJ2-7; CDR3: CASSYGLAGEIASQYF; DNA: TGTGCCAGCAGTTACGGGCTAGCGGGCGAAATTGCGAGTCAGTACTTC
size: .; D: .; length: 14; V: TRBV25-1; J: TRBJ2-1; CDR3: CASSGGGSYNEQFF; DNA: TGTGCCAGCAGTGGTGGGGGGTCCTACAATGAGCAGTTCTTC
size: once; D: .; length: 15; V: TRBV7-8; J: TRBJ2-1; CDR3: CASSPIATTYNEQFF; DNA: TGTGCCAGCAGCCCGATAGCGACCACCTACAATGAGCAGTTCTTC
size: .; D: .; length: 15; V: TRBV7-5; J: TRBJ2-5; CDR3: CARSLSRGRAQTQYF; DNA: TGTGCCAGAAGCTTATCCAGGGGGCGCGCGCAGACCCAGTACTTC
size: .; D: .; length: 15; V: TRBV28; J: TRBJ2-2; CDR3: CASSPITRVTGELFF; DNA: TGTGCCAGCAGTCCCATTACCCGAGTCACCGGGGAGCTGTTTTTT
size: .; D: .; length: 14; V: TRBV15; J: TRBJ2-7; CDR3: CATSRGLVTYEQYF; DNA: TGTGCCACCAGCAGAGGGCTGGTGACCTACGAGCAGTACTTC
size: .; D: TRBD2; length: 15; V: TRBV7-9; J: TRBJ2-1; CDR3: CASSFGLAGDGEQFF; DNA: TGTGCCAGCAGCTTTGGACTAGCGGGAGACGGTGAGCAGTTCTTC
size: .; D: TRBD2; length: 16; V: TRBV28; J: TRBJ2-1; CDR3: CASSSWTSGFYNEQFF; DNA: TGTGCCAGCAGTTCCTGGACTAGCGGGTTCTACAATGAGCAGTTCTTC
size: .; D: TRBD2; length: 15; V: TRBV6-4; J: TRBJ2-3; CDR3: CASSDAAGVVDTQYF; DNA: TGTGCCAGCAGTGACGCAGCGGGGGTGGTAGATACGCAGTATTTT
size: few; D: TRBD1; length: 15; V: TRBV5-1; J: TRBJ2-7; CDR3: CASSSTGVSSYEQYF; DNA: TGCGCCAGCAGCTCGACAGGGGTCAGCTCCTACGAGCAGTACTTC
size: few; D: .; length: 15; V: TRBV6-2/TRBV6-3; J: TRBJ2-5; CDR3: CASSYGGTVQETQYF; DNA: TGTGCCAGCAGTTACGGGGGGACCGTCCAAGAGACCCAGTACTTC
size: .; D: TRBD2; length: 15; V: TRBV7-9; J: TRBJ2-1; CDR3: CASSPWTSGYNEQFF; DNA: TGTGCCAGCAGCCCATGGACTAGCGGATACAATGAGCAGTTCTTC
size: .; D: .; length: 14; V: TRBV5-8; J: TRBJ1-2; CDR3: CASSGNGGNYGYTF; DNA: TGTGCCAGCAGCGGAAACGGGGGAAACTATGGCTACACCTTC
size: .; D: TRBD1; length: 14; V: TRBV6-5; J: TRBJ1-2; CDR3: CASSYVGTGQGYTF; DNA: TGTGCCAGCAGTTACGTGGGGACAGGGCAGGGCTACACCTTC
size: .; D: TRBD2; length: 16; V: TRBV10-1; J: TRBJ2-7; CDR3: CASSGLAGGPGSEQYF; DNA: TGCGCCAGCAGCGGACTAGCGGGAGGGCCTGGGAGTGAGCAGTACTTC
size: .; D: TRBD1; length: 13; V: TRBV12-3/TRBV12-4; J: TRBJ1-5; CDR3: CASSRTGDQPQHF; DNA: TGTGCCAGCAGTAGGACAGGTGATCAGCCCCAGCATTTT
size: .; D: TRBD1; length: 15; V: TRBV7-2; J: TRBJ2-1; CDR3: CASSPQGADYNEQFF; DNA: TGTGCCAGCAGCCCCCAGGGGGCAGACTACAATGAGCAGTTCTTC
size: .; D: .; length: 15; V: TRBV6-1; J: TRBJ2-1; CDR3: CASSEVRASVGEQFF; DNA: TGTGCCAGCAGTGAAGTGCGGGCTAGTGTAGGCGAGCAGTTCTTC
size: .; D: TRBD1; length: 12; V: TRBV6-5; J: TRBJ1-5; CDR3: CASRTGHQPQHF; DNA: TGTGCCAGCAGGACAGGGCATCAGCCCCAGCATTTT
size: .; D: TRBD2; length: 16; V: TRBV9; J: TRBJ2-3; CDR3: CASSLGTSGSADTQYF; DNA: TGTGCCAGCAGCCTCGGGACTAGCGGGAGTGCAGATACGCAGTATTTT
size: .; D: .; length: 12; V: TRBV28; J: TRBJ1-5; CDR3: CASIIPGQPQHF; DNA: TGTGCCAGCATTATACCGGGGCAGCCCCAGCATTTT
size: .; D: TRBD1; length: 14; V: TRBV29-1; J: TRBJ2-1; CDR3: CSGRDSYVYNEQFF; DNA: TGCAGCGGAAGGGACAGTTATGTCTACAATGAGCAGTTCTTC
size: once; D: TRBD1; length: 20; V: TRBV28; J: TRBJ2-7; CDR3: CASSYTPRLEPGQISYEQYF; DNA: TGTGCCAGCAGTTACACACCACGCCTAGAACCGGGACAGATCTCCTACGAGCAGTACTTC
size: .; D: TRBD2; length: 16; V: TRBV9; J: TRBJ2-1; CDR3: CASSVGTSGTYNEQFF; DNA: TGTGCCAGCAGCGTGGGGACTAGCGGAACTTACAATGAGCAGTTCTTC
size: .; D: .; length: 14; V: TRBV6-2/TRBV6-3; J: TRBJ1-1; CDR3: CASSIGQMNTEAFF; DNA: TGTGCCAGCAGTATAGGACAGATGAACACTGAAGCTTTCTTC
size: .; D: TRBD1; length: 15; V: TRBV18; J: TRBJ1-5; CDR3: CASSPGQGYGQPQHF; DNA: TGTGCCAGCTCACCGGGACAGGGGTATGGCCAGCCCCAGCATTTT
size: once; D: .; length: 14; V: TRBV4-1; J: TRBJ2-7; CDR3: CASRPTGLTDEQYF; DNA: TGCGCCAGCAGACCTACAGGGTTGACGGATGAGCAGTACTTC
size: few; D: .; length: 16; V: TRBV5-5; J: TRBJ1-3; CDR3: CASRRNTADSGNTIYF; DNA: TGTGCCAGCAGACGTAATACTGCGGACTCTGGAAACACCATATATTTT